This T cell receptor beta chain originates from a study of T cells in Graves' hyperthyroidism and ophthalmopathy. The CDR3 contains 13 residues. V lost 9 bases to trimming and J lost 3 bases, with 15 bases between them. Germline loops: CDR1 WSHSY, CDR2 SAAADI. Participants, patients aged 18 to 65, had newly diagnosed hyperthyroidism with a duration under 2 months. Template material for amplifying TCR beta CDR3 regions consisted of RNA transcripts. HTBI primers drove first-round RT-PCR of the TCR CDR3. A single record per CDR3 protein comes from TCRdb applying MiXCR to the multiplex PCR reads. The sample consists of 700,000 or so distinct CDR3 sequences, over 15% of them appearing once. This clonotype was detected only a few times.

The V call is TRBV10-2, the J call TRBJ2-7; D is unclear. The specimen sequenced was blood. The source is a man between 18 and 35 years old with Graves' hyperthyroidism. The CDR3 DNA reads as TGCGCCAGTAGTCCTACACTGCACTACGAGCAGTACTTC. This translates into CASSPTLHYEQYF.